A few counts support the clone carrying this TCR beta chain. Its antigen is as yet unknown. The data were taken from a study of blood T cells in healthy people across ages. Study-level results: Observed TCR beta diversity per million T cells went down as age went up. This fall followed a roughly linear course with age. Naive T cell percentage showed a strong correlation with the diversity of TCR beta.

The germline gives CDR1 DFQATT, CDR2 SNEGSKA (reference sequence). CDR3 length: 14 amino acids. The ends were cut back, 0 bases at V and 8 bases at J, with 15 bases in the middle. Peripheral blood from each donor was collected in a volume of 9.5 to 10 milliliters. A second PCR, run for about 7 to 11 cycles, used a sample-barcoded 5' primer plus a J-beta primer mix. The authors tagged each cDNA molecule using a template-switch adaptor with 12 random nucleotides. TCRdb analysed the 5' RACE reads with MiXCR anew, one entry per CDR3 protein. The sample has around 2 million distinct CDR3 sequences, roughly two fifths seen once.

The sequencing sample was made of blood. The chain joins TRBV20-1 to TRBJ2-3; tentatively, D is TRBD2 (6 bases). This clonotype originated in a human donor in good health. CDR3 residues: CSAREARTSTTQYF. DNA for the CDR3: TGCAGTGCTAGAGAAGCAAGAACTAGCACTACGCAGTATTTT.